These T cell receptor beta chains were read from a single sample in a study of blood T cell repertoires in COVID-19. Sequenced by immunoSEQ multiplex PCR; TCRdb stores in-frame clones only, minus some. Among roughly 100,000 clones, approximately 84% were seen once, and the ten largest hold 10% to 15%. Sequenced material: peripheral blood. Source of these receptors: a human donor in a cohort sampled during active or convalescent COVID-19. Both conserved end residues are part of each CDR3. The order of the fields is clone size, J gene, D gene, V gene, CDR3 DNA, CDR3 protein. D genes are given only for firm matches. Some rows have no size entry. The others give once, few or many, or a class for an expanded clone.

once,TRBJ2-3,-,TRBV11-3,TGTGCCAGCAGCTTAGATTACAGGGTGACAGATACGCAGTATTTT,CASSLDYRVTDTQYF
-,TRBJ2-3,-,TRBV7-2,TGTGCCAGCAGTCTAGCCGTATCAGATACGCAGTATTTT,CASSLAVSDTQYF
few,TRBJ2-3,-,TRBV7-9,TGTGCCAGCAGCTTCCTCCTAGGTGATACGCAGTATTTT,CASSFLLGDTQYF
-,TRBJ1-1,-,TRBV6-5,TGTGCCAGCAGTTACTCGAAGGGGTACACTGAAGCTTTCTTT,CASSYSKGYTEAFF
-,TRBJ1-1,TRBD1,TRBV24-1,TGTGCCACCAGCTCCCCAGGGACAGGGAACACTGAAGCTTTCTTT,CATSSPGTGNTEAFF
-,TRBJ1-1,-,TRBV28,TGTGCCAGCAGTTTGACAGTAATGAACACTGAAGCTTTCTTT,CASSLTVMNTEAFF
-,TRBJ2-7,TRBD2,TRBV4-3,TGCGCCAGCAGCCAGCTAGCGGGGGGGGGCGAGCAGTACTTC,CASSQLAGGGEQYF
-,TRBJ2-1,-,TRBV7-6,TGTGCCAGCAGCTATCTACCCAGGGGATCCTACAATGAGCAGTTCTTC,CASSYLPRGSYNEQFF
few,TRBJ2-5,TRBD2,TRBV30,TGTGCCTGGAGTTCGGGACTAGCGGACCAAGAGACCCAGTACTTC,CAWSSGLADQETQYF
once,TRBJ2-1,TRBD2,TRBV7-2,TGTGCCAGCAGCTTACTTAGCGGGGGGATTTTTGAGCAGTTCTTC,CASSLLSGGIFEQFF
-,TRBJ2-2,TRBD1,TRBV7-6,TGTGCCAGCAGCTCCAACCAGGGGGCTAGCACCGGGGAGCTGTTTTTT,CASSSNQGASTGELFF
-,TRBJ2-1,-,TRBV5-5,TGTGCCAGCAGCTCGGACACCAACAATGAGCAGTTCTTC,CASSSDTNNEQFF